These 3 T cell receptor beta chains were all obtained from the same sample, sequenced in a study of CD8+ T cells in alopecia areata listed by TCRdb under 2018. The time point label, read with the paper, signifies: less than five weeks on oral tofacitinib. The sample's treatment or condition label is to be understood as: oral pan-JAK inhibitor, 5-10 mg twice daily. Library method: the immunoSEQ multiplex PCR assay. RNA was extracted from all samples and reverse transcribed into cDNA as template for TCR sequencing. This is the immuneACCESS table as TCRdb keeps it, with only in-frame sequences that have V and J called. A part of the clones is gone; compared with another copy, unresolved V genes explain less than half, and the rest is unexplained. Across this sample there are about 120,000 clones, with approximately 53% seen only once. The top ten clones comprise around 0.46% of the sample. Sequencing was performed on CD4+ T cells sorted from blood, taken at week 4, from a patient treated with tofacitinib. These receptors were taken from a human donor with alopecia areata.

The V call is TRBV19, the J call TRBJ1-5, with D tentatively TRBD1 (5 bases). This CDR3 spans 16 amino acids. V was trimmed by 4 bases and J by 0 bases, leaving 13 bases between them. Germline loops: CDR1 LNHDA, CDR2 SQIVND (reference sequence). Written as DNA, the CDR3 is TGTGCCAGTAGTACGGGACGGACATATAGCAATCAGCCCCAGCATTTT. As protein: CASSTGRTYSNQPQHF.

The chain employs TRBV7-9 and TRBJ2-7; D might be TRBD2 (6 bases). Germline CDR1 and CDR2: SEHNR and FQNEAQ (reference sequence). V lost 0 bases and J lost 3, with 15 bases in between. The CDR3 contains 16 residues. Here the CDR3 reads CASSLAWWEEDYEQYF. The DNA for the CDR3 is TGTGCCAGCAGCTTAGCTTGGTGGGAGGAAGACTACGAGCAGTACTTC.

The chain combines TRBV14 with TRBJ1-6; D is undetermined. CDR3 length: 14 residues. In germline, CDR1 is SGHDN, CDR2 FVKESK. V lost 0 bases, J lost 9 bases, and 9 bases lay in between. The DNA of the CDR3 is TGTGCCAGCAGCCAAGAACTGTTGAGTTCACCCCTCCACTTT. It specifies CASSQELLSSPLHF.